This T cell receptor beta chain was identified during a study of T cells in Graves' hyperthyroidism and ophthalmopathy. Whole-study context: Peripheral blood collection took place at initial diagnosis, before any treatment. Regarding the study as a whole: Blood also carried most thyroid clonotypes expanded above 0.001.

This clonotype showed up just a few times. Its antigen is still unknown. A single base separates this from a much larger clone, so it may be a read error. Since no conserved phenylalanine or tryptophan closes the CDR3, a read error is the likely cause. Each diagnosis drew on symptoms, thyroxine, TRAb, thyroid ultrasound and orbital computed tomography findings. Trimming stripped 3 bases from V and 6 bases from J, with 11 bases between. The CDR3 has 13 residues. CDR1 and CDR2 (germline): SGHTA, FQGNSA. Amplification targeted TCR beta CDR3 regions from RNA transcripts. Carried out on the TCR CDR3, a first-round RT-PCR used the HTBI primer set. TCRdb redid the calling of the multiplex PCR reads with MiXCR, one entry per CDR3 protein. The top ten clones hold approximately 30% of a sample with hundreds of thousands of distinct CDR3 sequences, around 21% of them seen once.

The rearrangement links TRBV7-2 to TRBJ1-1; possibly TRBD1 for D (6 bases). Sequencing input: blood. The clonotype comes from a man aged 25 to 40 with Graves' ophthalmopathy. The CDR3 nucleotides read TGTGCCAGCAGCTTCTCCAGGGGCGCTGAAGCTTTCCTT. It specifies CASSFSRGAEAFL.